This T cell receptor (beta chain) was captured by sequencing in a study of cytomegalovirus exposure and HLA in healthy donors. Both 60 Vbeta primers and 13 Jbeta primers went into the PCR. Clones were read by immunoSEQ multiplex PCR, and TCRdb kept only the in-frame ones, dropping some. Of roughly 100,000 clones in the sample, about 75% were seen once. This CDR3 has 15 amino acids. Germline CDR1 is KGHSH and CDR2 is LQKENI. Germline trimming cut 6 bases from V and 4 bases from J; bases unmatched to any gene: 9. The sample comprised PBMCs. The rearrangement uses TRBV18 and TRBJ2-5, with TRBD1 matching over 9 bases. This clonotype was obtained from a man in his forties in good health and CMV-seronegative. The CDR3 nucleotides read TGTGCCAGCTCCCCGGGACAGGGCGACGGAGAGACCCAGTACTTC. As protein: CASSPGQGDGETQYF.